The sequence of this TCR beta chain was determined in a study of blood T cell repertoires in COVID-19. In the study overall: The study drew acute and convalescent COVID-19 samples from the United States, Italy and Spain. PBMCs, B-cell-depleted T cells, or T cells were the source of the cDNA or gDNA that made up the material.

In the original processing: Estimation of nucleated cell counts relied on the amplification of reference gene primers. Using immunoSEQ multiplex PCR, the repertoire was profiled, and TCRdb retains in-frame clones only, with some absent. From that table come the V and J calls and clone size; the DNA was used to work out D and trimming. The table lists some 240,000 clones, 89% of them singletons. This CDR3 is built from 15 residues. V lost 4 bases, J lost 10 bases, and 6 bases stayed unmatched. CDR1 LNHDA and CDR2 SQIVND come from the germline V gene (reference sequence). The rearrangement joins TRBV19 to TRBJ1-6, with 11 nucleotides matching TRBD1. The TCR sequence derives from a man aged 55 to 70 who had recovered from COVID-19. Specimen: peripheral blood. The CDR3 nucleotides read TGTGCCAGTAGTACCCGGGACAGGGGGAACTCACCCCTCCACTTT. Encoded protein: CASSTRDRGNSPLHF.